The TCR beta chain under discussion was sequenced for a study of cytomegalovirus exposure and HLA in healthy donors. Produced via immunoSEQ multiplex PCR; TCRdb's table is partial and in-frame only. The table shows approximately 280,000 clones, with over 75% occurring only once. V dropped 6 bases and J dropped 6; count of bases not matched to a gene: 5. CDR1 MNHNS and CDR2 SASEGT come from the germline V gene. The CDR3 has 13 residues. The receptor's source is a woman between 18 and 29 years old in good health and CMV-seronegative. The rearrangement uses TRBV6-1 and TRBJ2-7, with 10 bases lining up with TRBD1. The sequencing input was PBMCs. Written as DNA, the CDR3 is TGTGCCAGCAGCAGACAGGGGGCCGGCGAGCAGTACTTC. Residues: CASSRQGAGEQYF.